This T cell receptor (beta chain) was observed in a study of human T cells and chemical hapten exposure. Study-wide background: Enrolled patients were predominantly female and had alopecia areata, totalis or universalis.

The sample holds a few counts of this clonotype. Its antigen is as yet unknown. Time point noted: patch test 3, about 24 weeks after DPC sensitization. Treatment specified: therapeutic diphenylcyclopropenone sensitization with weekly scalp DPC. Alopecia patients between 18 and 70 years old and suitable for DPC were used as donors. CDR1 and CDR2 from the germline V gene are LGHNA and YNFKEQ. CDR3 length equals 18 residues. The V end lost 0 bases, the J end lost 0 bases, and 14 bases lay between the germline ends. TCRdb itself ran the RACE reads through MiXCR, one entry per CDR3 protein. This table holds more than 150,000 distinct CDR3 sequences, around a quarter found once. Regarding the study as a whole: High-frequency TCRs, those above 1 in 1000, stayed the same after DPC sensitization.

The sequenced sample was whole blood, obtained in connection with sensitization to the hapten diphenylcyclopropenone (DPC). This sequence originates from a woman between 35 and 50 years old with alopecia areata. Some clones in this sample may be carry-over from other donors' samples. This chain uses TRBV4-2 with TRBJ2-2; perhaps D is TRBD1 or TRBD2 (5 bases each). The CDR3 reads CASSQDRFRDANTGELFF. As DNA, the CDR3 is TGTGCCAGCAGCCAAGATCGGTTCAGGGACGCGAACACCGGGGAGCTGTTTTTT.